Below are 12 T cell receptor beta chains sequenced from a single sample in a study of blood T cell repertoires in COVID-19. The assay was immunoSEQ multiplex PCR, and TCRdb's table has in-frame clones only and misses some. The sample shows approximately 250,000 clones, roughly 89% of them seen only once. Sequenced material: peripheral blood. These receptors were obtained from a man aged 25 to 40 who had recovered from COVID-19.

The chain joins TRBV7-8 to TRBJ1-1; maybe TRBD1 (6 bases). V lost 7 bases and J 3 bases, leaving 21 bases between the germline ends. This CDR3 spans 16 amino acids. Germline loops: CDR1 SGHVS, CDR2 FQNEAQ. This CDR3 reads CASNPGGSPYDTEAFF. DNA of the CDR3: TGTGCCAGCAACCCGGGGGGCTCCCCATATGACACTGAAGCTTTCTTT.

This rearrangement joins TRBV5-6 to TRBJ1-1; tentative D call: TRBD1 (6 bases). V shed 6 bases and J shed 2 bases, with 14 bases lying between them. The CDR3 sequence is 14 residues long. Germline V gives CDR1 SGHDT, CDR2 YYEEEE. DNA of the CDR3: TGTGCCAGCACCCGGACAGCCCTAAACACTGAAGCTTTCTTT. As protein: CASTRTALNTEAFF.

The gene calls are TRBV11-2 and TRBJ1-5; 9 bases are shared with TRBD1. The CDR3 sequence is 15 residues long. The V segment lost 4 bases and the J segment 7 bases; nucleotides outside the gene matches: 8. Germline V gene data show CDR1 as SGHAT and CDR2 as FQNNGV. The chain's CDR3 is CASSSRWDREQPQHF. The CDR3 DNA reads TGTGCCAGCAGCTCCCGGTGGGACAGGGAGCAGCCCCAGCATTTT.

The rearrangement joins TRBV9 to TRBJ2-1; possibly TRBD2 for D (5 bases). Germline V gene data show CDR1 as SGDLS and CDR2 as YYNGEE. The CDR3 runs to 17 residues. V gave up 3 bases and J gave up 7 bases, with 23 bases separating them. The CDR3 loop is CASSALTGWGTGNEQFF. CDR3 in DNA: TGTGCCAGCAGCGCCCTCACGGGGTGGGGAACGGGGAATGAGCAGTTCTTC.

This clone has just one count. V and J are TRBV24-1 and TRBJ1-1, with TRBD1 as a possible D gene (6 bases). CDR1 and CDR2 from the germline V gene are KGHDR and SFDVKD. The V end lost 4 bases, the J end lost 7 bases, and 12 bases lay between the germline ends. The CDR3 length is 13 residues. The chain's CDR3 is CATSEQGAGEAFF. CDR3 bases: TGTGCCACCAGTGAACAGGGAGCAGGTGAAGCTTTCTTT.

This clone was counted once. The chain carries TRBV7-7 and TRBJ1-3; D possibly corresponds to TRBD1 (6 bases). Trimming shortened V by 0 bases and J by 0 bases, and 21 bases separated the two germline ends. This CDR3 has 20 amino acids. Germline loops: CDR1 SSHAT, CDR2 FNYEAQ (reference sequence). The CDR3 DNA sequence: TGTGCCAGCAGCTTAGCAGGTTTCGATACGACAGGACACTCTGGAAACACCATATATTTT. Its protein is CASSLAGFDTTGHSGNTIYF.

CDR3 loop: CASSTRTGSIEKLFF. In DNA form, the CDR3 reads TGTGCCAGCAGCACCCGGACAGGGAGCATTGAAAAACTGTTTTTT. This rearrangement joins TRBV9 to TRBJ1-4, with 8 bases that match TRBD1. V shed 4 bases, J shed 7 bases, and the junction held 9 bases outside the gene matches. CDR1 and CDR2 from the germline V gene are SGDLS and YYNGEE. The CDR3 sequence is 15 residues long.

This rearrangement joins TRBV3-1 (or the pseudogene TRBV3-2) to TRBJ2-5; D possibly corresponds to TRBD2 (5 bases). V was clipped by 1 base and J by 1 base, with 7 bases between them. Germline loops: CDR1 LGHDT, CDR2 YNNKEL (reference sequence). The CDR3 totals 14 residues. CDR3 sequence (DNA): TGTGCCAGCAGCCAAGGGAGGATCCAAGAGACCCAGTACTTC. This codes for CASSQGRIQETQYF.

This chain connects TRBV19 to TRBJ2-5, with D possibly being TRBD2 (6 bases). This CDR3 is built from 13 residues. V dropped 6 bases and J dropped 5 bases, with 13 bases sitting between them. CDR1 is LNHDA and CDR2 is SQIVND in the germline V gene (reference sequence). DNA for the CDR3: TGTGCCAGTAGGTTGGGGGGAGTTGAGACCCAGTACTTC. It translates to CASRLGGVETQYF.

The CDR3 DNA is TGTGCCAGCAGCTTTGTAGACAGCCCTACAGGTGAAGCTTTCTTT. It yields the protein CASSFVDSPTGEAFF. The chain links TRBV7-6 to TRBJ1-1; possible D gene TRBD1, 5 bases. Germline V CDR1 and CDR2: SGHVS, FNYEAQ. V was shortened by 3 bases and J by 7 bases, with 18 bases between the two germline ends. The CDR3 covers 15 residues.

J is TRBJ1-3 and V is TRBV4-1, with D possibly matching TRBD1 (6 bases). The V gene lost 7 bases and the J gene lost 2 bases, with 18 bases spanning the gap. Germline loops: CDR1 MGHRA, CDR2 YSYEKL. The CDR3 has 16 amino acids. The CDR3 nucleotides are TGCGCCAGCACCCGCGGGGGCGCAGGGGCTGGAAACACCATATATTTT. Residues: CASTRGGAGAGNTIYF.

This chain links TRBV27 with TRBJ2-6, with 7 nucleotides matching TRBD1. With V trimmed by 4 bases and J by 2 bases, 2 bases remained unmatched. CDR1 MNHEY and CDR2 SMNVEV come from the germline V gene (reference sequence). This CDR3 spans 15 amino acids. The CDR3 reads CASSSGTAGANVLTF. CDR3 nucleotides: TGTGCCAGCAGTTCGGGGACAGCTGGGGCCAACGTCCTGACTTTC.